The 5 T cell receptor beta chains below were found in one sample sequenced in a study of cytomegalovirus exposure and HLA in healthy donors (TCRdb year 2017). Library prep was done by the immunoSEQ multiplex PCR assay. For the multiplex PCR, a mixture combining 60 forward primers for TCR Vbeta segments and 13 reverse primers for TCR Jbeta segments was used. TCRdb provides this immuneACCESS table in a form limited to in-frame rearrangements. Some clones are lacking; in checked studies, under half of them reflect an unresolved V gene, and why the rest are absent is not known. This sample's table lists some 130,000 clones. 2% of the sample is in the top ten clones. Material: PBMCs. The receptors stem from a woman aged 55-70 years in good health and CMV-seronegative.

V usage is TRBV5-1 and J usage is TRBJ1-1; 11 nucleotides agree with TRBD1. The CDR3 length is 14 residues. Trimming cost V 4 bases and J 6 bases; bases outside gene matches: 5. The germline CDR1 and CDR2 sequences are SGHRS and YFSETQ. For the CDR3, the DNA is TGCGCCAGCAGCGGTAGGACAGGGGGCCCTGAAGCTTTCTTT. Translating it yields CASSGRTGGPEAFF.

The genes are TRBV6-5 and TRBJ2-5; 8 nucleotides match TRBD2. The J call may be in error: the DNA end matches TRBJ2-7 better. This CDR3 region has 14 residues. Germline V CDR1 and CDR2: MNHEY, SVGAGI. The CDR3 sequence is CASSSGSGGYEQYF. As DNA, the CDR3 is TGTGCCAGCAGTTCGGGGAGCGGGGGCTACGAGCAGTACTTC.

This chain joins TRBV10-3 and TRBJ2-1; 14 bases map to TRBD2. V was clipped by 10 bases and J by 9 bases; unmatched bases: 5. The CDR3 contains 13 residues. The germline CDR1 and CDR2 sequences are ENHRY and SYGVKD. For the CDR3, the DNA is TGTGCCACGGGACTAGCGGGAGCTGTTGAGCAGTTCTTC. This translates into CATGLAGAVEQFF.

This chain joins TRBV19 and TRBJ2-3; D uncertain. The CDR3 totals 14 residues. Per the germline V gene, CDR1 is LNHDA and CDR2 is SQIVND (reference sequence). V was clipped by 4 bases and J by 1 base, with 9 bases between them. The CDR3 DNA reads as TGTGCCAGTAGTAAGAGTGGTGGCACAGATACGCAGTATTTT. This codes for CASSKSGGTDTQYF.

The chain links TRBV2 to TRBJ2-1; 8 bases line up with TRBD1. Unmatched junction bases numbered 7, after V lost 6 bases and J lost 3 bases. The germline CDR1 and CDR2 sequences are SNHLY and FYNNEI. The CDR3 runs to 15 residues. In DNA, the CDR3 is TGTGCCAGCAGGCCCGACAGGGGCCACTACAATGAGCAGTTCTTC. Translation: CASRPDRGHYNEQFF.